These 3 T cell receptor beta chains share one sample of origin, sequenced in a study of identical twins. From the 5' RACE reads, TCRdb called clonotypes with MiXCR, one entry per CDR3 protein. The sample has about 1.7 million distinct CDR3 sequences, around 29% seen once. The material sequenced was cord blood. The source of these receptors is a newborn girl in good health.

J is TRBJ2-2 and V is TRBV5-6; D gene unclear. The length of the CDR3 is 16 residues. Per germline, CDR1 SGHDT and CDR2 YYEEEE. V shed 0 bases and J shed 4 bases, with 13 bases lying between them. The DNA of the CDR3 is TGTGCCAGCAGCTTGGGTCCGACCAGCATCACCGGGGAGCTGTTTTTT. Its translation is CASSLGPTSITGELFF.

This chain joins TRBV29-1 and TRBJ2-7; 7 nucleotides match TRBD2. This CDR3 contains 15 residues. Per germline, CDR1 SQVTM and CDR2 ANQGSEA. J gave up 2 bases and V 3 bases, and 10 bases lay outside the gene matches. The CDR3 spells CSVEGTTGGPYEQYF. In DNA form, the CDR3 reads TGCAGCGTTGAGGGCACGACGGGAGGTCCCTACGAGCAGTACTTC.

The chain employs TRBV29-1 and TRBJ2-5, with TRBD1 identical over 7 bases. The J segment lost 11 bases and the V segment lost 7 bases, leaving 25 bases of the junction unmatched. The germline gives CDR1 SQVTM, CDR2 ANQGSEA. The CDR3 is made up of 16 amino acids. The CDR3 DNA follows: TGCAGCGCGGCACTCGATTGGGAGACAGGGACGGTAGAGCAGTACTTC. Encoded protein: CSAALDWETGTVEQYF.